A selection of T cell receptor beta chains follows, all from one sample in a study of cytomegalovirus exposure and HLA in healthy donors. The data were produced by immunoSEQ multiplex PCR, yet TCRdb's version contains in-frame clones alone and is incomplete. Among some 190,000 clones, approximately 75% were seen once, and the ten largest hold more than 4.5%. Sequencing was performed on PBMCs. These TCRs come from a man younger than 40 in good health and CMV-seropositive. Each CDR3 is given with its conserved first and last residue. The size of a clone is reported for some rows only, either as once, few or many, or as a class for expanded clones.

TRBV18	.	14	TRBJ2-3	CASSPTSAGDTQYF
TRBV28	.	13	TRBJ2-5	CASSSGSGETQYF
TRBV7-2	.	17	TRBJ2-2	CASSSRRRGPNTGELFF
TRBV6-1	few	13	TRBJ2-5	CASSGQIQETQYF
TRBV2	.	13	TRBJ1-5	CASSQDRDQPQHF
TRBV29-1	.	13	TRBJ2-4	CSVGGLAKNIQYF
TRBV30	.	12	TRBJ2-7	CAWSFRGYEQYF
TRBV4-3	.	16	TRBJ1-3	CASSLSLQGSGNTIYF
TRBV7-9	once	15	TRBJ1-6	CSSSFQGSENSPLHF
TRBV7-3	once	13	TRBJ1-2	CASSSGTGHGYTF
TRBV7-9	few	15	TRBJ2-5	CATTSEALRGETQYF
TRBV7-3	.	15	TRBJ2-2	CASSLQGLGTGELFF
TRBV29-1	.	11	TRBJ1-2	CSVEDRGPHHF
TRBV5-6	.	12	TRBJ2-7	CASSFTDYEQYF
TRBV7-9	.	16	TRBJ2-1	CASSFQGKPSYNEQFF
TRBV7-6	.	15	TRBJ2-1	CASSSTLGRYNEQFF
TRBV6-1	.	14	TRBJ2-3	CASSVWPSTDTQYF
TRBV9	.	13	TRBJ2-7	CASSVGLAGEQYF